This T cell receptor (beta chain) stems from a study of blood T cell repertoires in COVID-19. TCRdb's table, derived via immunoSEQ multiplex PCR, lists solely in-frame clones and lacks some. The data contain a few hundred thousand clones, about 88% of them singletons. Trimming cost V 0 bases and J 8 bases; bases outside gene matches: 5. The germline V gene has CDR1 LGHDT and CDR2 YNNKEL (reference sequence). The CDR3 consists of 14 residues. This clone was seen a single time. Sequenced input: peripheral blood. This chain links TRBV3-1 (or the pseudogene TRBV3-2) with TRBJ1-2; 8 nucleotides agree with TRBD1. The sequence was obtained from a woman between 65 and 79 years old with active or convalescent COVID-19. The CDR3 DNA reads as TGTGCCAGCAGCCAAGAGCAGGGGGCGGAAGGCTACACCTTC. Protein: CASSQEQGAEGYTF.